Sequencing of this T cell receptor (beta chain) was carried out in a study of blood T cells in healthy people across ages. PCR was performed a second time for about 6 to 12 cycles using a sample-barcoded 5' primer and a J-beta primer mix. TCRdb reanalysed the 5' RACE reads using MiXCR and keeps one entry per CDR3 protein. This sample has more than 1,400,000 distinct CDR3 sequences, with approximately 40% found just once. V trimming: 3 bases; J trimming: 4 bases; junction bases outside the gene matches: 3. Germline V gene sequence: CDR1 LNHNV, CDR2 YYDKDF (reference sequence). The CDR3 totals 16 residues. This clonotype was found a few times.

Sequencing input: blood. The receptor was isolated from a woman under 30 in good health. The rearrangement links TRBV15 to TRBJ2-3; 14 bases are shared with TRBD2. The CDR3 loop is CATSRGTSGSSDTQYF. Here the CDR3 DNA reads TGTGCCACCAGCAGGGGGACTAGCGGGAGTTCAGATACGCAGTATTTT.